Listed here is a single TCR beta chain. The table came from immunoSEQ multiplex PCR; TCRdb's copy has only in-frame clones and leaves some out. This repertoire shows tens of thousands of clones, roughly 88% found once; its top ten account for under 0.65%. This sample was included in a study of blood T cell repertoires in COVID-19. Germline CDR1 LNHNV, CDR2 YYDKDF (reference sequence). The CDR3 spans 17 residues. Germline trimming cut 3 bases from V and 0 bases from J; bases unmatched to any gene: 10. Sequenced material: peripheral blood. This chain links TRBV15 with TRBJ1-1, with TRBD1 matching 7 bases. The receptor was derived from a man aged 45-65 years with COVID-19, enrolled during active disease. In DNA, the CDR3 is TGTGCCACCAGCAGGCGGGACAGTTTGCTTGTGAACACTGAAGCTTTCTTT. Amino acids: CATSRRDSLLVNTEAFF.